This T cell receptor (beta chain) was captured in a study of T cell clonotyping in hematopoietic cell transplantation. Sequenced by immunoSEQ multiplex PCR; TCRdb stores in-frame clones only, minus some. The sample has around 25,000 clones, about 94% seen once. The CDR3 consists of 15 residues. Germline CDR1 and CDR2: SEHNR and FQNEAQ (reference sequence). V was shortened by 3 bases and J by 8 bases, with 16 bases between the two germline ends. This receptor was obtained from a man aged 45-65 years in good health. Some clones in this sample may be carry-over from other donors' samples. The rearrangement joins TRBV7-9 to TRBJ2-2; D perhaps matches TRBD2 (6 bases). The sequenced sample was peripheral blood mononuclear cells. The CDR3, as DNA: TGTGCCAGCAGCTTCCGGGACTCTAAGAGAGGGGAGCTGTTTTTT. Its translation is CASSFRDSKRGELFF.